The 8 T cell receptor beta chains below were found in one sample sequenced in a study of cytomegalovirus exposure and HLA in healthy donors (dated by TCRdb to between 2016 and 2019). Receptors were amplified or captured by the immunoSEQ multiplex PCR assay. A mixture of 60 forward primers for TCR Vbeta segments and 13 reverse primers for TCR Jbeta segments was used in the multiplex PCR. Entries here come from immuneACCESS through TCRdb and include only in-frame sequences with V and J called. Some clones fail to appear in such tables; in the studies checked, an unresolved V gene covers under half of the shortfall, and the cause of the remainder is unknown. The sample contains some 160,000 clones, roughly 67% of them found a single time. The top ten clonotypes cover 5% to 6.5% of the sample. Sequenced: PBMCs. These receptors were taken from a woman between 18 and 29 years old in good health and CMV-seropositive.

The V gene is TRBV7-9, the J gene TRBJ1-1, with unresolved D. The CDR3 contains 13 residues. Germline V CDR1 and CDR2: SEHNR, FQNEAQ (reference sequence). V gave up 5 bases and J gave up 3 bases, with 10 bases separating them. This chain's CDR3 is CASSLTLDTEAFF. CDR3 in DNA: TGTGCCAGCAGCCTGACACTAGACACTGAAGCTTTCTTT.

Here the CDR3 reads CASSLGGLVGGETQYF. Here the CDR3 DNA reads TGTGCCAGCAGCTTGGGTGGACTAGTCGGGGGCGAGACCCAGTACTTC. The chain joins TRBV5-5 to TRBJ2-5, with D possibly matching TRBD2 (7 bases). From germline, CDR1 is SGHKS and CDR2 YYEKEE (reference sequence). V shed 0 bases and J shed 5 bases, with 17 bases lying between them. This CDR3 spans 16 amino acids.

V gene TRBV15 combines with J gene TRBJ1-1, with D hard to call. Germline lookup yields CDR1 LNHNV and CDR2 YYDKDF (reference sequence). The CDR3 loop spans 13 amino acids. The V and J ends lost 1 base and 3 bases respectively, with 6 bases between them. The CDR3 DNA is TGTGCCACCAGCAGAGTCGGGGACACTGAAGCTTTCTTT. Protein: CATSRVGDTEAFF.

The rearrangement joins TRBV19 to TRBJ1-5, with TRBD1 as a possible D gene (5 bases). Between the trimmed V and J ends, which lost 6 bases and 0 bases, there was a span of 15 bases. The germline gives CDR1 LNHDA, CDR2 SQIVND (reference sequence). The CDR3 loop spans 16 amino acids. CDR3 loop: CASSRDSEYSNQPQHF. The CDR3 DNA reads TGTGCCAGTAGCCGGGACTCGGAGTATAGCAATCAGCCCCAGCATTTT.

The CDR3 protein is CASSMSGTGLHEQFF. Written as DNA, the CDR3 is TGTGCCAGCAGCATGTCCGGGACAGGGTTACATGAGCAGTTCTTC. The chain combines TRBV7-8 with TRBJ2-1; TRBD1 matches at 9 bases. Germline CDR1 reads SGHVS; CDR2 reads FQNEAQ. Germline trimming cut 5 bases from V and 8 bases from J; bases unmatched to any gene: 10. The CDR3 loop spans 15 amino acids.

J is TRBJ2-3 and V is TRBV5-1; 8 nucleotides align to TRBD2. Germline V lookup: CDR1 SGHRS, CDR2 YFSETQ. J gave up 2 bases and V 0 bases, and 5 bases lay outside the gene matches. The CDR3 totals 16 residues. The CDR3 DNA reads as TGCGCCAGCAGCTTGGCCGCGGGGGGCGCCACAGATACGCAGTATTTT. It yields the protein CASSLAAGGATDTQYF.

The rearrangement joins TRBV5-4 to TRBJ1-1, with D maybe TRBD1 (5 bases). CDR1 is SGHNT, CDR2 YYREEE, per germline (reference sequence). V was clipped by 4 bases and J by 0 bases, with 16 bases between them. The CDR3 length is 16 residues. The CDR3, as DNA: TGTGCCAGCAGCCAAGATGTAGGGGCTATGAACACTGAAGCTTTCTTT. Translated: CASSQDVGAMNTEAFF.

The chain recombines TRBV9 with TRBJ2-2; TRBD1 agrees at 10 bases. The CDR3 totals 17 residues. Germline assignment: CDR1 SGDLS and CDR2 YYNGEE. V was clipped by 4 bases and J by 4 bases; unmatched bases: 10. The chain's CDR3 is CASSPSGTGVFTGELFF. The CDR3 coding sequence is TGTGCCAGCAGCCCTTCCGGGACAGGGGTCTTCACCGGGGAGCTGTTTTTT. Variable domain in full (rest from reference TRBV9 and TRBJ2-2): DSGVTQTPKHLITATGQRVTLRCSPRSGDLSVYWYQQSLDQGLQFLIQYYNGEERAKGNILERFSAQQFPDLHSELNLSSLELGDSALYFCASSPSGTGVFTGELFFGEGSRLTVL.